In its sample, the clone carrying this T cell receptor (beta chain) was seen many times. This record belongs to a study of T-cell reconstitution after alpha-beta-depleted transplantation in children. Unique molecular identifiers were built into the TCRbeta library. TCRdb re-derived calls from the PCR reads in MiXCR, one entry per CDR3 protein. Found here are about 610,000 distinct CDR3 sequences, under 12% of them singletons; the top ten hold less than 5%. This receptor was identified in a human donor who donated a stem cell graft to a child with acute myeloid leukemia. This specimen consisted of PBMCs from the stem cell graft donor, obtained from the stem cell graft.

CDR3 sequence: CASSDDGGGAGELFF. The DNA for the CDR3 is TGTGCCAGCAGTGATGACGGTGGGGGGGCCGGGGAGCTGTTTTTT. The genes are TRBV25-1 and TRBJ2-2; TRBD2 agrees at 7 bases. The CDR3 is 15 residues long. After removal of 3 bases from V and 6 bases from J, the junction contained 7 bases not matched to a gene. Germline CDR1 and CDR2: MGHDK and SYGVNS. Based on the CDR3 plus reference TRBV25-1 and TRBJ2-2, the full variable domain is EADIYQTPRYLVIGTGKKITLECSQTMGHDKMYWYQQDPGMELHLIHYSYGVNSTEKGDLSSESTVSRIRTEHFPLTLESARPSHTSQYLCASSDDGGGAGELFFGEGSRLTVL.